This T cell receptor (beta chain) was identified during a study of cytotoxic CD8 clonotypes in ibrutinib-treated CLL. Study-wide results and limits: Clonality increased with ibrutinib response but returned toward baseline at progression. Baseline levels of clonality went above those of age-matched healthy donors and moved with circulating CD8+ T-cell counts. Sampling times (in sustained-remission versus progressing patients) were not the same.

Profiling relied on immunoSEQ multiplex PCR, and the TCRdb table lists in-frame clones only, not all of them. The sample shows 42,000 or so clones, 68% of them seen only once. Worth noting for this clone: The antigen is undetermined.

Frozen-stored PBMCs produced approximately 2 micrograms of genomic DNA for TCR beta libraries. This CDR3 has 14 residues. The V gene's germline CDR1 is LNHDA and CDR2 SQIVND (reference sequence). V was shortened by 3 bases and J by 1 base, with 8 bases between the two germline ends. This TCR was sampled from a human donor with chronic lymphocytic leukemia. The sample was PBMCs, taken at disease progression, from a patient treated with ibrutinib. The chain has TRBV19 and TRBJ2-3; D may match TRBD1 or TRBD2 (6 bases each). This chain's CDR3 is CASSIGGRTDTQYF. In DNA, the CDR3 is TGTGCCAGTAGTATTGGGGGGCGCACAGATACGCAGTATTTT. The entire variable domain, with the rest obtained from reference TRBV19 and TRBJ2-3, is as follows: DGGITQSPKYLFRKEGQNVTLSCEQNLNHDAMYWYRQDPGQGLRLIYYSQIVNDFQKGDIAEGYSVSREKKESFPLTVTSAQKNPTAFYLCASSIGGRTDTQYFGPGTRLTVL.